Below are 23 T cell receptor beta chains sequenced from a single sample in a study of prognosis after radiotherapy for stage I lung cancer. From genomic DNA, TCR beta CDR3 was amplified by two-round multiplex PCR. Amplification during the initial PCR round employed primers specific to each TRBV and TRBJ gene. TCRdb recomputed calls from the multiplex PCR reads with MiXCR, one row per CDR3 protein. The sample carries about 36,000 distinct CDR3 sequences, around 34% recorded once. The material sequenced was PBMCs, taken before or after stereotactic body radiation therapy (not recorded which). The receptors stem from a donor at least 50 years old with non-small cell lung cancer.

This clonotype came up once. One end of the junction does not line up with germline, which may come from a read error. The chain joins TRBV10-3 to TRBJ1-1; D gene uncertain. Germline-derived CDR1 and CDR2 are ENHRY and SYGVKD. CDR3 length: 12 amino acids. The DNA for the CDR3 is TGTGCCATCAGTGATAACGGTTCTGAAGATTTCTTT. Protein sequence: CAISDNGSEDFF.

This clonotype turned up a few times. This chain joins TRBV5-6 and TRBJ2-7; D is possibly TRBD1 (6 bases). Per germline, CDR1 SGHDT and CDR2 YYEEEE. The CDR3 has 15 amino acids. V was shortened by 6 bases and J by 2 bases, with 18 bases between the two germline ends. The CDR3 region is CASNNRDTLTYEQYF. CDR3 bases: TGTGCCAGCAACAACCGGGACACTCTTACCTACGAGCAGTACTTC.

This clonotype was detected only once. The junction and the germline gene differ at one end; a read error may be behind it. V gene TRBV9 combines with J gene TRBJ2-5, with D tentatively TRBD1 (5 bases). The CDR3 length is 14 residues. Germline CDR1 SGDLS, CDR2 YYNGEE. The CDR3 sequence is CASIVGWTHETQYF. The CDR3, as DNA: TGTGCCAGCATCGTAGGATGGACACACGAGACCCAGTACTTC.

This clonotype was seen just once. One base separates it from a far larger clone, so it is likely a read error. The chain's CDR3 is CASSYARRTEAFF. The CDR3 bases are TGTGCCAGCAGTTACGCCAGGCGCACTGAAGCTTTCTTT. This chain links TRBV6-2 or TRBV6-3 with TRBJ1-1; D is ambiguous. CDR3 size: 13 residues. Germline CDR1 MNHEY, CDR2 SVGEGT. The V end was cut by 2 bases, the J end by 4 bases, with 8 bases between.

The V and J genes are TRBV20-1 and TRBJ2-7; 10 bases match TRBD2. The CDR3 is 16 amino acids. The germline V gene has CDR1 DFQATT and CDR2 SNEGSKA (reference sequence). V shed 3 bases, J shed 0 bases, and the junction held 8 bases outside the gene matches. The CDR3 nucleotides read TGCAGTGCTAGGGGGACGGGACTAGCGTACTCCTACGAGCAGTACTTC. This sequence encodes CSARGTGLAYSYEQYF.

This clonotype was observed many times. CDR3 DNA sequence: TGTGCCAGCTCACGATCTGAGGGCTCTGGGGCCAACGTCCTGACTTTC. It translates to CASSRSEGSGANVLTF. The rearrangement joins TRBV18 to TRBJ2-6; TRBD2 might be the D (5 bases). Germline loops: CDR1 KGHSH, CDR2 LQKENI. With 4 bases removed from V and 0 bases from J, the gap between germline ends came to 10 bases. This CDR3 has 16 residues.

Note on this clonotype: One end of the junction does not line up with germline, which may come from a read error. The chain has TRBV20-1 and TRBJ2-3; 14 bases match TRBD2. The CDR3 runs to 18 residues. Germline loops: CDR1 DFQATT, CDR2 SNEGSKA (reference sequence). The DNA for the CDR3 is TGTAGTGCGCCTCCCTGGACTAGCGGGAGGAAAAGGACAGATACGCAGTATTTT. Residues: CSAPPWTSGRKRTDTQYF.

The J gene is TRBJ2-1, the V gene TRBV20-1; 15 bases line up with TRBD2. CDR3 size: 20 residues. CDR1 and CDR2 (germline): DFQATT, SNEGSKA (reference sequence). Losses at the gene ends were 2 bases for V and 1 base for J; bases not matched to a gene: 12. Here the CDR3 DNA reads TGCAGTGCTAGACTATATACCGGGACTAGCGGGAGGAGGTCCTACAATGAGCAGTTCTTC. Translated: CSARLYTGTSGRRSYNEQFF.

A note on this clonotype: One junction end disagrees with the germline gene, perhaps due to a read error. V gene TRBV29-1 combines with J gene TRBJ2-3; 7 nucleotides align to TRBD2. Germline V CDR1 and CDR2: SQVTM, ANQGSEA. The length of the CDR3 is 14 residues. Here the CDR3 reads CIVEERGAPDTQYF. CDR3 nucleotides: TGCATCGTTGAAGAGCGGGGTGCTCCAGATACGCAGTATTTT.

This clonotype was seen only a few times. A much larger clone lies a single base off, so this may be a read error. V and J are TRBV24-1 and TRBJ2-3; D is possibly TRBD1 (6 bases). The CDR3 is 16 residues long. Germline CDR1 is KGHDR and CDR2 is SFDVKD. The CDR3 reads CATSGLWGRMSDTQYF. The CDR3 nucleotides read TGTGCCACCAGTGGTTTGTGGGGGCGCATGTCTGATACGCAGTATTTT.

The genes are TRBV24-1 and TRBJ2-3, with D perhaps TRBD2 (5 bases). Germline lookup yields CDR1 KGHDR and CDR2 SFDVKD. The CDR3 is 15 residues long. The V end was cut by 3 bases, the J end by 6 bases, with 15 bases between. The CDR3 DNA reads TGTGCCACCAGTGATAGGTCCGGGATAGCGGATACGCAGTATTTT. Translated: CATSDRSGIADTQYF.

This clonotype showed up just a few times. A far larger clone is only one base removed, so a read error is likely. The CDR3, as DNA: TGTGCCAGCAGTTACTCCGCGGGGCGGCGGGCGGAGACCCAGTACTTC. It translates to CASSYSAGRRAETQYF. V gene TRBV6-2 or TRBV6-3 combines with J gene TRBJ2-5, with D tentatively TRBD2 (6 bases). The germline gives CDR1 MNHEY, CDR2 SVGEGT. The CDR3 runs 16 residues. The V end lost 0 bases, the J end lost 5 bases, and 16 bases lay between the germline ends.

This rearrangement joins TRBV6-1 to TRBJ2-2; the D is unclear. The CDR3 length is 15 residues. Germline V gene data show CDR1 as MNHNS and CDR2 as SASEGT. V dropped 7 bases and J dropped 3 bases, with 15 bases sitting between them. The CDR3 spells CASTQEAGDTGELFF. For the CDR3, the DNA is TGTGCCAGCACTCAGGAAGCTGGGGACACCGGGGAGCTGTTTTTT.

The sample holds a few counts of this clonotype. This sequence may be a read error, since a much larger clone differs from it by one base. The chain has TRBV4-1 and TRBJ2-7, with a possible D match to TRBD2 (7 bases). V lost 4 bases to trimming and J lost 4 bases, with 20 bases between them. The CDR3 totals 16 residues. Germline V lookup: CDR1 MGHRA, CDR2 YSYEKL. The CDR3 loop reads CASSPLIGRGAYEQYF. In DNA, the CDR3 is TGCGCCAGCAGCCCATTAATCGGACGGGGGGCTTACGAGCAGTACTTC.

This clonotype has a count of ten or more. CDR3: CASSFGTSGNTEAFF. In DNA, the CDR3 is TGTGCCAGCAGCTTTGGGACATCCGGGAACACTGAAGCTTTCTTT. This chain joins TRBV5-5 and TRBJ1-1; D might be TRBD1 (6 bases). Trimming shortened V by 2 bases and J by 1 base, and 12 bases separated the two germline ends. Germline V CDR1 and CDR2: SGHKS, YYEKEE (reference sequence). The CDR3 loop spans 15 amino acids.

This clonotype was seen a handful of times. This chain uses TRBV7-2 with TRBJ2-3; 9 bases match TRBD2. Trimming took 1 base from V and 6 from J; bases not matched to a gene: 8. This CDR3 comprises 16 residues. CDR1 is SGHTA and CDR2 is FQGNSA in the germline V gene. The DNA for the CDR3 is TGTGCCAGCAGCTTAGAGTCGGCGGGGGGGTCCGATACGCAGTATTTT. It codes for CASSLESAGGSDTQYF.

Regarding this clonotype: The junction departs from germline at one end; a sequencing error may be responsible. The chain uses TRBV12-3 or TRBV12-4 and TRBJ1-5; D may be TRBD1 (6 bases). This CDR3 region has 15 residues. This CDR3 is CASSWQGLSNHPQHF. The CDR3 region has the DNA TGTGCCAGCAGTTGGCAGGGGCTAAGCAATCACCCCCAACATTTT.

At least ten counts were recorded for this clonotype. The rearrangement links TRBV3-1 to TRBJ2-2, with D possibly called TRBD1 or TRBD2 (5 bases each). The CDR3 loop spans 15 amino acids. The germline V and J ends were trimmed by 3 bases and 4 bases, with 12 bases remaining between them. CDR1 is LGHDT, CDR2 YNNKEL, per germline (reference sequence). The chain's CDR3 is CASSQGWGITGELFF. As DNA, the CDR3 is TGTGCCAGCAGCCAGGGCTGGGGGATCACCGGGGAGCTGTTTTTT.

This clonotype was seen ten or more times. The rearrangement joins TRBV2 to TRBJ1-2, with D perhaps matching TRBD1 (5 bases). The V gene's germline CDR1 is SNHLY and CDR2 FYNNEI. The V gene lost 1 base and the J gene lost 5 bases, with 14 bases spanning the gap. This CDR3 region has 15 residues. The DNA of the CDR3 is TGTGCCAGCAGTGAAGACGGAGGGACTTTTTATGGCTACACCTTC. This translates into CASSEDGGTFYGYTF.

This clonotype was recorded at least ten times. The chain uses TRBV30 and TRBJ2-3, with D perhaps matching TRBD1 (6 bases). The germline V and J ends were trimmed by 1 base and 2 bases, with 10 bases remaining between them. In germline, CDR1 is GTSNPN, CDR2 SVGIG (reference sequence). The CDR3 is made up of 14 amino acids. CDR3 sequence reads: CAWSAGTTTDTQYF. The CDR3 nucleotides read TGTGCCTGGAGTGCAGGGACAACCACAGATACGCAGTATTTT.

In this sample, this clonotype turned up many times. V is TRBV18 and J is TRBJ2-7; D unclear. There are 12 residues in the CDR3. Looked up from germline, CDR1 is KGHSH and CDR2 is LQKENI. Trimming pared 4 bases from V and 2 bases from J, leaving 6 bases between. The CDR3 protein is CASSLSTYEQYF. CDR3 nucleotides: TGTGCCAGCTCACTTTCCACCTACGAGCAGTACTTC.

This clonotype came up many times. A much larger clone is a single base away; this may be a read error. J is TRBJ1-6 and V is TRBV6-1; TRBD1 is a possible D gene (5 bases). CDR3 size: 12 residues. V was cut by 6 bases and J by 14 bases, with 14 bases left in between. Germline assignment: CDR1 MNHNS and CDR2 SASEGT. CDR3 protein: CASSWDRLSLHF. CDR3 bases: TGTGCCAGCAGCTGGGACCGCCTCTCCCTCCACTTT.

This clonotype has a handful of counts. The gene calls are TRBV7-9 and TRBJ1-2; D remains unclear. Trimming cost V 4 bases and J 2 bases, with 8 bases left between them. From germline, CDR1 is SEHNR and CDR2 FQNEAQ (reference sequence). The CDR3 extends over 13 amino acids. CDR3 sequence reads: CASSSGRNYGYTF. In DNA form, the CDR3 reads TGTGCCAGCAGCTCCGGGAGGAACTATGGCTACACCTTC.